Listed below are T cell receptor beta chains from one sample, sequenced in a study of shared T cell receptors in the human thymus. Using immunoSEQ multiplex PCR, the repertoire was profiled, and TCRdb retains in-frame clones only, with some absent. The data show around 730,000 clones, 80% to 90% seen once. The same data also went into a second study, on human thymus T cells.

Material: thymocytes. Every receptor here comes from a girl under two years old with a congenital heart defect. Both conserved end residues are part of each CDR3. D genes are given only for firm matches. The listing skips clone size in some rows; elsewhere it reads once, few, many or a size class.

-,TRBV27,TRBJ2-7,-,CASSLSKTYAYEQYF,TGTGCCAGCAGTTTAAGTAAAACCTACGCATACGAGCAGTACTTC
-,TRBV6-1,TRBJ1-4,few,CASSETGSTNEKLFF,TGTGCCAGCAGTGAAACAGGGAGTACTAATGAAAAACTGTTTTTT
TRBD1,TRBV18,TRBJ2-3,-,CASSPPPHPRDRQSDTQYF,TGTGCCAGCTCTCCGCCCCCTCACCCCCGGGACAGGCAATCAGATACGCAGTATTTT
-,TRBV27,TRBJ1-1,few,CASSFWPGMNTEAFF,TGTGCCAGCAGTTTTTGGCCCGGGATGAACACTGAAGCTTTCTTT
-,TRBV5-1,TRBJ2-5,-,CASSLAVGRLETQYF,TGCGCCAGCAGCTTGGCGGTGGGCCGCTTGGAGACCCAGTACTTC
-,TRBV5-6,TRBJ1-2,-,CASSLGPWQSINYGYTF,TGTGCCAGCAGCTTGGGGCCGTGGCAATCGATTAACTATGGCTACACCTTC
TRBD2,TRBV15,TRBJ2-3,once,CATSRGLAGGPGRTDTQYF,TGTGCCACCAGCAGAGGACTAGCGGGGGGGCCGGGGAGGACAGATACGCAGTATTTT
-,TRBV20-1,TRBJ2-7,-,CSAYGMNQYF,TGCAGTGCTTACGGTATGAACCAGTACTTC
-,TRBV27,TRBJ1-5,-,CASSSNSNQPQHF,TGTGCCAGCAGTTCCAATAGCAATCAGCCCCAGCATTTT
-,TRBV28,TRBJ1-1,-,CASSFSLPGEAFF,TGTGCCAGCAGTTTTTCCCTTCCAGGGGAAGCTTTCTTT
-,TRBV5-1,TRBJ2-3,-,CASSLGVLSTDTQYF,TGCGCCAGCAGCTTGGGTGTTCTTAGCACAGATACGCAGTATTTT
TRBD1,TRBV2,TRBJ2-1,-,CASTLWGTGLRYNEQFF,TGTGCCAGCACCCTATGGGGGACAGGGTTGCGCTACAATGAGCAGTTCTTC
-,TRBV5-6,TRBJ2-1,-,CASSFRVINEQFF,TGTGCCAGCAGCTTCAGGGTTATCAATGAGCAGTTCTTC